The T cell receptor beta chain described here comes from a study of shared clonotypes between healthy human individuals. The assay was immunoSEQ multiplex PCR, and TCRdb's table has in-frame clones only and misses some. The sample has some 1.5 million clones, approximately 98% seen once. This clone occurred once. This receptor was taken from a man aged 25 to 40 in good health. The sequenced sample consisted of naive CD4+ T cells sorted from blood. Subset here: CD45RA+ positively selected.

Written as DNA, the CDR3 is TGTGCCAGCTCACAATCGGGGGCGAGGGCTCCAAGAGTTACTGAAGCTTTCTTT. Amino acid sequence: CASSQSGARAPRVTEAFF. This sequence joins TRBV18 and TRBJ1-1; a weak D match, TRBD1 (6 bases). The germline CDR1 and CDR2 sequences are KGHSH and LQKENI. The CDR3 totals 18 residues. Trimming pared 4 bases from V and 5 bases from J, leaving 26 bases between.